This T cell receptor beta chain was obtained from a study of breast tumors, draining lymph nodes, adjacent tissues. Whole-study findings and limits: Compared with basal-like, luminal-like tumors shared significantly more repertoire with nontumor tissue. Compared with lymph nodes, tumors were less diverse; compared with nontumor tissue, more. Tumor T cell lymph node origin was a supported hypothesis, not proven. Most tumor T cells seemingly derive from lymph node, then expand in tumor.

On this clonotype: Its matching antigen is unknown.

Between the trimmed V and J ends, which lost 4 bases and 5 bases, there was a span of 7 bases. Germline assignment: CDR1 SGHRS and CDR2 YFSETQ. CDR3 length: 13 amino acids. TCRdb passed the multiplex PCR reads through MiXCR, listing each CDR3 protein once. This table has approximately 22,000 distinct CDR3 sequences, under 75% appearing once. Sequenced material: breast tumor tissue. This TCR came from a female donor with breast cancer. Some clones in this sample may be carry-over from other donors' samples. The chain links TRBV5-1 to TRBJ1-6; D is ambiguous. DNA for the CDR3: TGCGCCAGCAGCCTCTGGGATAATTCACCCCTCCACTTT. Residues: CASSLWDNSPLHF.